This entry lists 22 T cell receptor beta chains sequenced from one sample in a study of T cell responses to AZD1222 COVID-19 vaccine. Profiled with immunoSEQ multiplex PCR; TCRdb holds only in-frame clones, not every one. The sample records about 180,000 clones, approximately 90% being singletons. Sequencing was performed on peripheral blood, taken 28 days after the second AZD1222 dose. Receptors were obtained from an adult who received the AZD1222 COVID-19 vaccine.

The chain carries TRBV5-6 and TRBJ2-1; D not resolved. From germline, CDR1 is SGHDT and CDR2 YYEEEE. The CDR3 runs to 13 residues. With 0 bases removed from V and 6 bases from J, the gap between germline ends came to 7 bases. As DNA, the CDR3 is TGTGCCAGCAGCTTGGGGGTGGGCAATGAGCAGTTCTTC. Translated, it gives CASSLGVGNEQFF.

This chain joins TRBV14 and TRBJ2-5; D is tentatively TRBD1 or TRBD2 (6 bases each). CDR3 length equals 15 residues. CDR1 is SGHDN and CDR2 is FVKESK in the germline V gene. Trimming stripped 4 bases from V and 1 base from J, with 13 bases between. CDR3 loop: CASSRGTLVQETQYF. CDR3 sequence (DNA): TGTGCCAGCAGCCGCGGGACACTTGTCCAAGAGACCCAGTACTTC.

The chain couples TRBV27 to TRBJ2-1; 13 nucleotides line up with TRBD2. The CDR3 contains 17 residues. The junction had 7 bases not matched to a gene; V was cut back by 5 bases and J by 3 bases. Germline V gives CDR1 MNHEY, CDR2 SMNVEV (reference sequence). CDR3 loop: CASSLYRLAGGYNEQFF. The CDR3 DNA follows: TGTGCCAGCAGTCTCTACCGACTAGCGGGAGGCTACAATGAGCAGTTCTTC.

This rearrangement joins TRBV7-2 to TRBJ2-7; TRBD1 agrees at 7 bases. With V trimmed by 5 bases and J by 0 bases, 4 bases remained unmatched. Germline-derived CDR1 and CDR2 are SGHTA and FQGNSA. The CDR3 is 14 residues long. CDR3 DNA: TGTGCCAGCAGCCCCAGGGGGAGCTCCTACGAGCAGTACTTC. Encoded protein: CASSPRGSSYEQYF.

The chain couples TRBV28 to TRBJ2-5, with a weak D call TRBD1 (5 bases). The CDR3 contains 16 residues. V shed 3 bases and J shed 0 bases, with 14 bases lying between them. The germline V gene encodes CDR1 MDHEN and CDR2 SYDVKM. The CDR3 sequence: CASSFLQGGYQETQYF. In DNA form, the CDR3 reads TGTGCCAGCAGTTTCTTGCAGGGCGGTTACCAAGAGACCCAGTACTTC.

This clone was seen a single time. The rearrangement links TRBV19 to TRBJ1-5, with D unclear. The CDR3 consists of 14 residues. V was cut by 8 bases and J by 2 bases, with 13 bases left in between. Germline V lookup: CDR1 LNHDA, CDR2 SQIVND (reference sequence). The CDR3 nucleotides are TGTGCCAGTGGGCGGCTCCTCGGCAATCAGCCCCAGCATTTT. Protein product: CASGRLLGNQPQHF.

V is TRBV30 and J is TRBJ1-1, with TRBD1 as a possible D gene (6 bases). The CDR3 length is 13 residues. Trimming pared 0 bases from V and 5 bases from J, leaving 10 bases between. Germline V gene data show CDR1 as GTSNPN and CDR2 as SVGIG (reference sequence). The DNA for the CDR3 is TGTGCCTGGAGTGTTGGGGGGGCAACTGAAGCTTTCTTT. It translates to CAWSVGGATEAFF.

The chain couples TRBV6-6 to TRBJ2-2, with 8 bases aligning to TRBD1. Looked up from germline, CDR1 is MNHNY and CDR2 is SVGAGI (reference sequence). The J segment lost 0 bases and the V segment lost 6 bases, leaving 3 bases of the junction unmatched. This CDR3 spans 15 amino acids. Here the CDR3 reads CASSPTGANTGELFF. CDR3 in DNA: TGTGCCAGCAGCCCGACAGGGGCGAACACCGGGGAGCTGTTTTTT.

The rearrangement joins TRBV11-3 to TRBJ2-7, with D tentatively TRBD1 or TRBD2 (5 bases each). The V end lost 6 bases, the J end lost 6 bases, and 18 bases lay between the germline ends. The V gene's germline CDR1 is SGHNT and CDR2 YENEEA. This CDR3 is 14 amino acids long. CDR3 DNA sequence: TGTGCCAGCAGTCTACCGGGGCAGGGCTGCGAGCAGTACTTC. This encodes CASSLPGQGCEQYF. The whole variable domain, remainder taken from reference TRBV11-3 and TRBJ2-7, is EAGVVQSPRYKIIEKKQPVAFWCNPISGHNTLYWYLQNLGQGPELLIRYENEEAVDDSQLPKDRFSAERLKGVDSTLKIQPAELGDSAVYLCASSLPGQGCEQYFGPGTRLTVT.

The chain uses TRBV5-1 and TRBJ1-2, with TRBD1 as a possible D gene (6 bases). The germline V and J ends were trimmed by 0 bases and 5 bases, with 14 bases remaining between them. Per the germline V gene, CDR1 is SGHRS and CDR2 is YFSETQ. The CDR3 is 15 amino acids. The DNA for the CDR3 is TGCGCCAGCAGCTTGGCCAGTGAGAGGGGGTATGGCTACACCTTC. The encoded protein is CASSLASERGYGYTF.

The chain recombines TRBV7-2 with TRBJ1-4, with TRBD1 as a possible D gene (5 bases). V was cut by 5 bases and J by 7 bases, with 20 bases left in between. Per the germline V gene, CDR1 is SGHTA and CDR2 is FQGNSA. The CDR3 is 16 residues long. The DNA of the CDR3 is TGTGCCAGCAGCCCTAATTCAGGGAGGATCGGTGAAAAACTGTTTTTT. It translates to CASSPNSGRIGEKLFF. Drawing the rest from reference TRBV7-2 and TRBJ1-4, the complete variable domain is GAGVSQSPSNKVTEKGKDVELRCDPISGHTALYWYRQSLGQGLEFLIYFQGNSAPDKSGLPSDRFSAERTGGSVSTLTIQRTQQEDSAVYLCASSPNSGRIGEKLFFGSGTQLSVL.

The chain combines TRBV29-1 with TRBJ2-1, with D unclear. Trimming pared 3 bases from V and 1 base from J, leaving 4 bases between. CDR1 is SQVTM, CDR2 ANQGSEA, per germline. The CDR3 covers 12 residues. DNA of the CDR3: TGCAGCGTTGATGTGTCCTACAATGAGCAGTTCTTC. This codes for CSVDVSYNEQFF.

The chain recombines TRBV5-1 with TRBJ2-3; D is unclear. This CDR3 has 13 residues. V was shortened by 4 bases and J by 2 bases, with 8 bases between the two germline ends. CDR1 is SGHRS, CDR2 YFSETQ, per germline. The CDR3 loop reads CASSVTITDTQYF. In DNA, the CDR3 is TGCGCCAGCAGCGTAACGATCACAGATACGCAGTATTTT.

The J gene is TRBJ2-2, the V gene TRBV18; possible D gene TRBD2, 5 bases. V shed 1 base and J shed 7 bases, with 16 bases lying between them. The germline V gene encodes CDR1 KGHSH and CDR2 LQKENI. CDR3 length equals 16 residues. CDR3 protein: CASSPLEGSPGGELFF. The CDR3 nucleotides are TGTGCCAGCTCACCACTTGAGGGCAGCCCGGGCGGGGAGCTGTTTTTT.

This clone is a singleton in its sample. The V and J genes are TRBV7-8 and TRBJ2-7; D unclear. V gave up 5 bases and J gave up 2 bases, with 13 bases separating them. The V gene's germline CDR1 is SGHVS and CDR2 FQNEAQ. This CDR3 comprises 14 residues. In DNA form, the CDR3 reads TGTGCCAGCAGCGCTAAGGGTACTCCCTACGAGCAGTACTTC. Translated, it gives CASSAKGTPYEQYF.

The chain carries TRBV9 and TRBJ2-2, with a weak D call TRBD2 (6 bases). The germline V and J ends were trimmed by 3 bases and 4 bases, with 13 bases remaining between them. The CDR3 loop spans 15 amino acids. The germline V gene has CDR1 SGDLS and CDR2 YYNGEE. CDR3 amino acids: CASSGRGIPTGELFF. CDR3 sequence (DNA): TGTGCCAGCAGCGGCCGGGGGATCCCCACCGGGGAGCTGTTTTTT.

The chain has TRBV6-2 or TRBV6-3 and TRBJ2-7; possibly TRBD1 for D (7 bases). The V end lost 4 bases, the J end lost 3 bases, and 16 bases lay between the germline ends. Germline V CDR1 and CDR2: MNHEY, SVGEGT. The CDR3 contains 15 residues. CDR3 protein: CASSSEGRGSYEQYF. DNA for the CDR3: TGTGCCAGCAGTTCGGAGGGCAGGGGGAGCTACGAGCAGTACTTC.

V gene TRBV9 combines with J gene TRBJ2-7, with D possibly matching TRBD2 (5 bases). Germline V gene sequence: CDR1 SGDLS, CDR2 YYNGEE. V dropped 0 bases and J dropped 1 base, with 11 bases sitting between them. The CDR3 is 15 residues long. CDR3 sequence: CASSVGPSGSYEQYF. CDR3 DNA sequence: TGTGCCAGCAGCGTAGGGCCGAGCGGATCCTACGAGCAGTACTTC.

The rearrangement links TRBV2 to TRBJ1-2, with a tentative D call TRBD1 (5 bases). The V end was cut by 4 bases, the J end by 4 bases, with 13 bases between. CDR1 and CDR2 (germline): SNHLY, FYNNEI. This CDR3 spans 14 amino acids. The CDR3 DNA is TGTGCCAGCAGTGGACAGCCTGGGGGCTATGGCTACACCTTC. Protein product: CASSGQPGGYGYTF.

Here the CDR3 DNA reads TGTGCCAGTACCCCCCGGGACTATCTCCAAGAGACCCAGTACTTC. Protein sequence: CASTPRDYLQETQYF. The V call is TRBV19, the J call TRBJ2-5; 7 bases line up with TRBD2. Unmatched junction bases numbered 9, after V lost 7 bases and J lost 1 base. CDR3 size: 15 residues. Germline V CDR1 and CDR2: LNHDA, SQIVND (reference sequence).

Note on this clone: The sample holds other DNA sequences that translate to the same CDR3. The V and J genes are TRBV7-2 and TRBJ1-3; D remains ambiguous. Germline-derived CDR1 and CDR2 are SGHTA and FQGNSA. V was shortened by 5 bases and J by 0 bases, with 11 bases between the two germline ends. CDR3 length: 15 residues. CDR3 protein: CASSLTDLSGNTIYF. The CDR3 DNA sequence: TGTGCCAGCAGCCTCACGGACCTCTCTGGAAACACCATATATTTT. The complete variable domain, with remaining parts taken from reference TRBV7-2 and TRBJ1-3, reads GAGVSQSPSNKVTEKGKDVELRCDPISGHTALYWYRQSLGQGLEFLIYFQGNSAPDKSGLPSDRFSAERTGGSVSTLTIQRTQQEDSAVYLCASSLTDLSGNTIYFGEGSWLTVV.

This clone was observed a handful of times. This chain links TRBV9 with TRBJ1-1; weak D call: TRBD1 (5 bases). The V end was cut by 0 bases, the J end by 2 bases, with 14 bases between. Germline-derived CDR1 and CDR2 are SGDLS and YYNGEE. The CDR3 is 16 residues long. Here the CDR3 reads CASSVGTRQGNTEAFF. The CDR3 coding sequence is TGTGCCAGCAGCGTAGGAACGAGGCAGGGTAACACTGAAGCTTTCTTT. The full variable domain, with the rest looked up from reference TRBV9 and TRBJ1-1, is DSGVTQTPKHLITATGQRVTLRCSPRSGDLSVYWYQQSLDQGLQFLIQYYNGEERAKGNILERFSAQQFPDLHSELNLSSLELGDSALYFCASSVGTRQGNTEAFFGQGTRLTVV.